The 2 T cell receptor beta chains reported below all come from one sample, sequenced in a study of CD8+ T cells in alopecia areata. Extraction of RNA preceded its reverse transcription into cDNA, which served as the sequencing template. Data came from immunoSEQ multiplex PCR; TCRdb stores just in-frame clones and leaves some out. The repertoire holds about 140,000 clones, around 60% seen once, with 5% to 7.5% in the top ten. Sample: CD4+ T cells sorted from blood, taken at week 0. The receptors derive from a human donor with alopecia areata.

The chain uses TRBV7-2 and TRBJ2-7; D unclear. The CDR3 covers 13 residues. Germline CDR1 SGHTA, CDR2 FQGNSA. V gave up 6 bases and J gave up 3 bases, with 12 bases separating them. CDR3 residues: CASSYDGYYEQYF. The CDR3 DNA is TGTGCCAGCAGTTACGACGGGTACTACGAGCAGTACTTC.

This clone was counted only a few times. The chain combines TRBV7-2 with TRBJ1-5; the match to TRBD1 covers 8 bases. This CDR3 contains 18 residues. Trimming at V came to 4 bases and at J to 0 bases, leaving 11 bases not matched to a gene. Germline V gene data show CDR1 as SGHTA and CDR2 as FQGNSA. The CDR3 spells CASSSAGQGYYSNQPQHF. The CDR3 DNA is TGTGCCAGCAGCTCGGCAGGACAGGGATACTATAGCAATCAGCCCCAGCATTTT.